The present entry profiles one T cell receptor (beta chain) with its context. The antigen this receptor binds is unknown. It has no much larger one-base neighbor in the sample; base qualities were not kept. The data derive from a study of beta chain features in type 1 diabetes (dated by TCRdb to 2016 to 2019). Broadly, across the study: Mean age, gender distribution, total cell number and subset yield were not different between patients and healthy donors. Across all samples, 90 million to 130 million sorted cells were examined, and cell number per subset correlated strongly with RNA yield. In the study, TCRB repertoires of sorted circulating CD4+ T cell subsets from recently diagnosed type 1 diabetes patients were compared with those of matched healthy donors. Regulatory and stem cell-like memory subsets were isolated from only 8 patients and 8 healthy donors, whereas naive and central memory subsets came from all 28 donors.

V loses 3 bases of germline sequence and J loses 2 bases, and the interval between the two ends is 8 bases. The CDR3 contains 14 residues, cysteine and phenylalanine counted. CDR3 DNA only is kept here, 42 bases in frame from base 1. CDR1 and CDR2, looked up from the germline V gene, are SGHAT and FQNNGV. The High Capacity cDNA Reverse Transcription Kit was used to reverse transcribe all of the isolated RNA, meaning that expressed TCRB transcripts were what got sequenced. Naive, central memory and regulatory T cell samples underwent deep immunoSEQ sequencing, averaging approximately 3.3 million total reads per sample. After sorted cells were lysed in RLT buffer, RNA was extracted with DNase-treated RNeasy Micro or Mini kits, with the choice depending on cell number. Each cell subset was processed on its own to prevent cross-contamination, while patient and healthy donor samples were processed together. The immunoSEQ multiplex PCR was used to amplify TCRB sequences from cDNA, yielding 87-bp fragments that span the CDR3 region. Sequencing of the amplicons was performed on the Illumina HiSeq platform. In the source study's methods: PCR bias was corrected computationally using synthetic template baselines, and reads within Hamming distance 2 were collapsed, with unmergeable singletons discarded. Reads were aligned to IMGT to assign V, D and J genes, CDR3 length, and insertions or deletions at six rearrangement sites. Clonotype counts were normalized to sorted cell number within each subset before computing true diversity and Gini coefficients with the tcR R package. The overlap coefficient, calculated on TCRB nucleotide sequences, was used to measure repertoire sharing. TCRdb's version of the immuneACCESS table is confined to in-frame rearrangements and falls short of the full clone set. An unresolved V gene accounts for under half of the shortfall where checked; the remainder is of unknown origin. V and J calls and clone size come straight from that table; D and trimming were deduced from the DNA. Counted in this sample were 130,000 or so clones; around 9% of them appeared once. The top ten clonotypes cover around 0.75% of the sample.

From each donor, a single peripheral blood sample of about 100 mL on average was drawn into heparinised tubes. Using a panel that included CD45RO, CCR7, CD25, CD127, CD95 and CD27, naive, central memory, regulatory and stem cell-like memory CD4+ T cells were sorted on a BD FACSAria II. Purity was above 95% for every sorted population. PBMCs were separated immediately by Lymphoprep density gradient centrifugation and were stained directly, without being cultured. So that batch effects would be minimized, each experiment stained and sorted samples in pairs, pairing one healthy donor with one patient. The investigation overall reported the following: In all four CD4+ subsets, TCRB CDR3 length was moderately but significantly shorter in type 1 diabetes patients. Sequencing cDNA rather than genomic DNA could over-represent highly expressing activated cells, although activation and CD3 levels did not differ between groups. Fewer insertions and more nucleotide deletions at VDJ recombination sites were observed in patients with type 1 diabetes, implying thymic rearrangement abnormalities. Naive, central memory and regulatory TCRB repertoires appeared more similar among patients than among healthy donors. Because the HLA sub-analyses included only small numbers of individuals, any influence of HLA type on TCRB rearrangement was left unresolved. PCR might favor shorter templates, but patient and control samples were amplified and corrected together, so any skew would affect both groups equally.

The sequencing input was central memory CD4+ T cells from blood. The V and J genes are TRBV11-2 and TRBJ2-1; the D gene is possibly TRBD2, with 5 bases matching. The TCR comes from a man under 40 with type 1 diabetes. The DNA reads as follows: TGTGCCAGCAGCTTGGATAGCGCCTACAATGAGCAGTTCTTC. Its amino acids are CASSLDSAYNEQFF.